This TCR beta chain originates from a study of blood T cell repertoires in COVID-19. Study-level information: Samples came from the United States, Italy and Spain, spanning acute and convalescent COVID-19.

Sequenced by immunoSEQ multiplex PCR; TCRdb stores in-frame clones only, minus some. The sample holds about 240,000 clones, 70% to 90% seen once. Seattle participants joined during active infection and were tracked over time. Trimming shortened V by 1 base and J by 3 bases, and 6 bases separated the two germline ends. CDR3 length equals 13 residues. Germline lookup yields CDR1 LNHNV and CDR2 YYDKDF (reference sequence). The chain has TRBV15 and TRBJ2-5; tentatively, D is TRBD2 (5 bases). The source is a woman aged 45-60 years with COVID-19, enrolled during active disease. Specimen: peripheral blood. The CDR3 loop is CATSRAGEETQYF. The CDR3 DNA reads TGTGCCACCAGCAGAGCCGGGGAAGAGACCCAGTACTTC.